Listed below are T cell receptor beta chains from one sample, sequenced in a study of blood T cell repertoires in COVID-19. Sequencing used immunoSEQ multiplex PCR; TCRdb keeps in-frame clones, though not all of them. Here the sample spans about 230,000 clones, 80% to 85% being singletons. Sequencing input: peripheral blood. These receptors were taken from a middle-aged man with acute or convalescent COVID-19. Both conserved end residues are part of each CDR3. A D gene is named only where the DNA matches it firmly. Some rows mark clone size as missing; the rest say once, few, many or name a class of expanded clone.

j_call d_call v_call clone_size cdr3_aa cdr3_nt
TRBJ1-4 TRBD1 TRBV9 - CASSTQTGDREKLFF TGTGCCAGCAGCACCCAGACAGGGGATAGGGAAAAACTGTTTTTT
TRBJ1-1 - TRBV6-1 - CASSEGLGLGDNEAFF TGTGCCAGCAGTGAAGGGTTGGGACTCGGCGACAATGAAGCTTTCTTT
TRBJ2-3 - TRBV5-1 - CASSLVGGPTDTQYF TGCGCCAGCAGCTTGGTCGGGGGACCCACAGATACGCAGTATTTT
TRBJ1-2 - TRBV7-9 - CASSLATPNYGYTF TGTGCCAGCAGCTTAGCAACTCCTAACTATGGCTACACCTTC
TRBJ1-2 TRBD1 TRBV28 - CASSFGTGPNYGYTF TGTGCCAGTTCCTTCGGGACAGGACCTAACTATGGCTACACCTTC
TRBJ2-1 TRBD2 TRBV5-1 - CASSRAAGRNEQFF TGCGCCAGCAGCCGAGCGGCCGGGAGGAATGAGCAGTTCTTC
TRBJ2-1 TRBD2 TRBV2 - CASSEMAGGLDEQFF TGTGCCAGCAGTGAAATGGCGGGAGGGCTGGATGAGCAGTTCTTC
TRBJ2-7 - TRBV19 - CASSPRTLSYEQYF TGTGCCAGTAGTCCTCGGACACTCTCCTACGAGCAGTACTTC
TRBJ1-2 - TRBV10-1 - CASSENPSYGYTF TGCGCCAGCAGTGAGAATCCTTCCTATGGCTACACCTTC
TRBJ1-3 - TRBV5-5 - CASSPEGTSGNTIYF TGTGCCAGCAGCCCGGAGGGGACCTCTGGAAACACCATATATTTT
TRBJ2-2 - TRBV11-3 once CASSLALYTGELFF TGTGCCAGCAGCTTAGCTCTCTACACCGGGGAGCTGTTTTTT
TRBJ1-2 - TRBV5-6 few CASSWPTENYGYTF TGTGCCAGCAGCTGGCCGACTGAGAACTATGGCTACACCTTC
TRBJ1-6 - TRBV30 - CAWSVTGVYSPLHF TGTGCCTGGAGTGTAACGGGGGTGTATTCACCCCTCCACTTT
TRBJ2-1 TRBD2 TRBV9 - CASSETSLPLNEQFF TGTGCCAGCAGCGAGACTAGCCTGCCGTTGAATGAGCAGTTCTTC
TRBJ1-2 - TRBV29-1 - CSVDREDGYTF TGCAGCGTTGACAGGGAAGATGGCTACACCTTC
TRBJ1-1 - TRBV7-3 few CASSSTPGLGLNTEAFF TGTGCCAGCAGCTCCACTCCGGGATTGGGCTTGAACACTGAAGCTTTCTTT
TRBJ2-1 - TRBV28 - CASSLWAGDNEQFF TGTGCCAGCAGTTTATGGGCAGGGGACAATGAGCAGTTCTTC
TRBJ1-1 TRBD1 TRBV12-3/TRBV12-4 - CASSFGTAYEAFF TGTGCCAGCAGTTTTGGGACAGCCTATGAAGCTTTCTTT
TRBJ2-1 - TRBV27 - CASATSGRGYNEQFF TGTGCCAGCGCTACTTCTGGGAGAGGGTACAATGAGCAGTTCTTC
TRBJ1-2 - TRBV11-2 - CASSTNGGVDGYTF TGTGCCAGCAGCACCAACGGCGGGGTAGATGGCTACACCTTC
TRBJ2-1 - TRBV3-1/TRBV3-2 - CASSQEIRGDNEQFF TGTGCCAGCAGCCAAGAGATCCGCGGGGACAATGAGCAGTTCTTC
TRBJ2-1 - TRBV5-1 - CASSFTGNNEQFF TGCGCCAGCAGCTTTACAGGGAACAATGAGCAGTTCTTC